What follows are 10 T cell receptor beta chains derived from one specimen sequenced in a study of technical replicates of blood from a handful of donors. The method was immunoSEQ multiplex PCR; TCRdb's version includes in-frame clones alone and lacks a portion of them. The data show tens of thousands of clones, approximately 92% seen once. Material for sequencing was T cells isolated from PBMCs. The receptor set was obtained from a human donor in good health. Some clones in this sample may be carry-over from other donors' samples.

V is TRBV11-2 and J is TRBJ2-5; 11 nucleotides line up with TRBD2. Germline CDR1 is SGHAT and CDR2 is FQNNGV. The CDR3 consists of 15 residues. V was clipped by 5 bases and J by 3 bases; unmatched bases: 5. The DNA of the CDR3 is TGTGCCAGCAGCCGATTACTAGCGGGAGAAGAGACCCAGTACTTC. Translation gives CASSRLLAGEETQYF.

The rearrangement joins TRBV6-4 to TRBJ2-1; the match to TRBD2 covers 7 bases. The germline V gene has CDR1 MRHNA and CDR2 SNTAGT. This CDR3 spans 15 amino acids. With V trimmed by 6 bases and J by 6 bases, 11 bases remained unmatched. The CDR3 spells CASRESGAGGNEQFF. The CDR3 nucleotides are TGTGCCAGCAGAGAAAGCGGGGCAGGCGGCAATGAGCAGTTCTTC.

The chain links TRBV7-2 to TRBJ2-2, with TRBD2 matching over 12 bases. Germline CDR1 reads SGHTA; CDR2 reads FQGNSA. The V and J ends lost 8 bases and 5 bases, in that order; junction bases with no gene match: 6. The CDR3 runs 15 residues. Here the CDR3 DNA reads TGTGCCAGCCGACTAGCGGGAGCCCAAACCGGGGAGCTGTTTTTT. Translation gives CASRLAGAQTGELFF.

V usage is TRBV20-1 and J usage is TRBJ2-1; no clear D gene. V was cut by 5 bases and J by 7 bases, with 6 bases left in between. Germline CDR1 reads DFQATT; CDR2 reads SNEGSKA (reference sequence). The CDR3 spans 10 residues. CDR3 region: CSAVVNEQFF. As DNA, the CDR3 is TGCAGTGCTGTCGTGAATGAGCAGTTCTTC.

The chain carries TRBV7-8 and TRBJ2-7; 8 bases align to TRBD1. CDR1 and CDR2 (germline): SGHVS, FQNEAQ. Trimming removed 8 bases from V and 5 bases from J; junction bases left unmatched: 5. The CDR3 has 12 residues. The CDR3 here is CASSQGADEQYF. Here the CDR3 DNA reads TGTGCCAGCTCCCAGGGGGCCGACGAGCAGTACTTC.

As DNA, the CDR3 is TGTGCCAGCAGCTTAGTCGCAGATACGCAGTATTTT. This codes for CASSLVADTQYF. The gene calls are TRBV7-6 and TRBJ2-3; unclear D gene. The CDR3 sequence is 12 residues long. With 1 base removed from V and 4 bases from J, the gap between germline ends came to 3 bases. Germline lookup yields CDR1 SGHVS and CDR2 FNYEAQ. The whole variable domain, remainder taken from reference TRBV7-6 and TRBJ2-3, is GAGVSQSPRYKVTKRGQDVALRCDPISGHVSLYWYRQALGQGPEFLTYFNYEAQQDKSGLPNDRFSAERPEGSISTLTIQRTEQRDSAMYRCASSLVADTQYFGPGTRLTVL.

The chain carries TRBV27 and TRBJ2-2; TRBD2 matches 13 bases. From germline, CDR1 is MNHEY and CDR2 SMNVEV (reference sequence). The length of the CDR3 is 16 residues. The J segment lost 6 bases and the V segment lost 1 base, leaving 2 bases of the junction unmatched. The CDR3 bases are TGTGCCAGCAGTTTATTACTAGCGGGAGGGCCCGGGGAGCTGTTTTTT. Translation gives CASSLLLAGGPGELFF.

The chain combines TRBV5-6 with TRBJ2-3; tentative D call: TRBD1 (5 bases). V was clipped by 4 bases and J by 2 bases, with 11 bases between them. The CDR3 runs to 14 residues. Looked up from germline, CDR1 is SGHDT and CDR2 is YYEEEE. CDR3 in amino acids: CASSGQGNTDTQYF. CDR3 DNA sequence: TGTGCCAGCAGCGGCCAGGGAAACACAGATACGCAGTATTTT.

The chain combines TRBV7-3 with TRBJ1-2, with 9 bases identical to TRBD1. Germline CDR1 is SGHTA and CDR2 is FQGTGA. Germline trimming cut 6 bases from V and 7 bases from J; bases unmatched to any gene: 9. The CDR3 is made up of 14 amino acids. CDR3 loop: CASRGQGYVGGYTF. In nucleotides, the CDR3 is TGTGCCAGCAGGGGACAGGGTTACGTGGGTGGCTACACCTTC.

J is TRBJ2-7 and V is TRBV27; 8 bases are a match to TRBD1. The CDR3 has 15 amino acids. V shed 3 bases, J shed 1 base, and the junction held 5 bases outside the gene matches. Germline V gene sequence: CDR1 MNHEY, CDR2 SMNVEV (reference sequence). CDR3 sequence reads: CASSFSGGGSYEQYF. DNA for the CDR3: TGTGCCAGCAGTTTTTCAGGGGGCGGTTCCTACGAGCAGTACTTC.